This T cell receptor (beta chain) comes out of a study of control samples from healthy donors and cancer patients. Measured with immunoSEQ multiplex PCR; TCRdb has only the in-frame clones, and not every one. The sample yields 250,000 to 300,000 clones, about four fifths seen once. The CDR3 covers 15 residues. Germline assignment: CDR1 SGHTS and CDR2 YDEGEE. The V gene lost 1 base and the J gene lost 4 bases, with 14 bases spanning the gap. What was sequenced was PBMCs. This chain joins TRBV5-8 and TRBJ1-1; tentatively, D is TRBD1 (5 bases). This TCR derives from a woman aged 55-75 years with lung cancer. CDR3 protein: CASSLIQGRGTEAFF. The CDR3 nucleotides read TGTGCCAGCAGCTTGATTCAGGGAAGGGGCACTGAAGCTTTCTTT.